The 18 T cell receptor beta chains given below trace back to one sample, sequenced in a study of T cells in Graves' hyperthyroidism and ophthalmopathy. Amplification of TCR beta CDR3 regions was performed using RNA transcripts as template. First-round RT-PCR targeting the TCR CDR3 was performed with the HTBI primer set. In TCRdb, the multiplex PCR reads were re-called with MiXCR into one record per CDR3 protein. The sample holds about 290,000 distinct CDR3 sequences, about an eighth seen once. The material sequenced was blood. These receptors all stem from a woman in her twenties or thirties with Graves' hyperthyroidism that later progressed to Graves' ophthalmopathy.

This clonotype was observed many times. This rearrangement joins TRBV27 to TRBJ1-2; D unclear. The germline V gene encodes CDR1 MNHEY and CDR2 SMNVEV (reference sequence). V gave up 7 bases and J gave up 5 bases, with 11 bases separating them. This CDR3 region has 12 residues. The CDR3 region is CASTKDGYGYTF. For the CDR3, the DNA is TGTGCCAGCACCAAGGACGGGTATGGCTACACCTTC.

In its sample, this clonotype was seen a few times. The gene calls are TRBV20-1 and TRBJ2-7, with 12 bases lining up with TRBD2. This CDR3 spans 20 amino acids. Germline V gene lookup returns CDR1 DFQATT and CDR2 SNEGSKA (reference sequence). Trimming removed 3 bases from V and 4 bases from J; junction bases left unmatched: 22. CDR3 sequence reads: CSASSASSARLAGVEYEQYF. The CDR3 DNA follows: TGCAGTGCTAGTAGTGCCAGCAGCGCCCGACTAGCGGGAGTTGAATACGAGCAGTACTTC.

This clonotype was observed at least ten times. The chain carries TRBV30 and TRBJ1-5; perhaps TRBD1 as D (6 bases). The ends were cut back, 1 base at V and 3 bases at J, with 34 bases in the middle. CDR1 GTSNPN and CDR2 SVGIG come from the germline V gene (reference sequence). The CDR3 length is 22 residues. CDR3 coding DNA: TGTGCCTGGAGTGCCCGGCCGGGACAAAGGGAGGAGGGTGGGCGGCACAATCAGCCCCAGCATTTT. This codes for CAWSARPGQREEGGRHNQPQHF.

This clonotype was detected ten times or more. This chain uses TRBV19 with TRBJ2-7; D may be TRBD2 (5 bases). Trimming cost V 3 bases and J 3 bases, with 12 bases left between them. The CDR3 totals 14 residues. CDR1 is LNHDA, CDR2 SQIVND, per germline (reference sequence). The CDR3 region has the DNA TGTGCCAGTAGTATCCAGTCTAGCTACTACGAGCAGTACTTC. Protein sequence: CASSIQSSYYEQYF.

This clonotype appeared many times. This sequence joins TRBV20-1 and TRBJ2-7; D unclear. Germline V lookup: CDR1 DFQATT, CDR2 SNEGSKA (reference sequence). Between the trimmed V and J ends, which lost 7 bases and 2 bases, there was a span of 12 bases. The CDR3 is made up of 12 amino acids. In DNA form, the CDR3 reads TGCAGTGTGAAAGGCGATGCCTACGAGCAGTACTTC. As protein: CSVKGDAYEQYF.

V and J are TRBV9 and TRBJ2-7, with 8 positions matching TRBD1. The V gene end was trimmed by 3 bases and the J gene end by 5 bases; junction bases not matched to a gene: 7. The CDR3 contains 14 residues. Germline V CDR1 and CDR2: SGDLS, YYNGEE. The CDR3 sequence: CASSAGQGWNEQYF. As DNA, the CDR3 is TGTGCCAGCAGCGCAGGACAGGGTTGGAACGAGCAGTACTTC.

The CDR3 loop reads CASSQGRDGTDTQYF. DNA of the CDR3: TGCGCCAGCAGCCAAGGCAGGGATGGGACAGATACGCAGTATTTT. This chain uses TRBV4-1 with TRBJ2-3; maybe TRBD1 (5 bases). Germline loops: CDR1 MGHRA, CDR2 YSYEKL. The V end lost 1 base, the J end lost 3 bases, and 11 bases lay between the germline ends. CDR3 length: 15 amino acids.

This clonotype was found once. The genes are TRBV20-1 and TRBJ2-5, with D tentatively TRBD1 (6 bases). The CDR3 has 14 residues. The germline V and J ends were trimmed by 5 bases and 5 bases, with 18 bases remaining between them. The germline CDR1 and CDR2 sequences are DFQATT and SNEGSKA (reference sequence). The CDR3 region is CSADKRQERETQYF. The CDR3 nucleotides are TGCAGTGCTGATAAAAGACAGGAGAGGGAGACCCAGTACTTC.

About this clonotype: A much more abundant neighbour one base away suggests this may be a read error. The chain uses TRBV20-1 and TRBJ2-1; TRBD1 is a possible D gene (6 bases). Germline CDR1 reads DFQATT; CDR2 reads SNEGSKA (reference sequence). V shed 3 bases and J shed 9 bases, with 18 bases lying between them. The CDR3 contains 14 residues. CDR3 DNA: TGCAGTGCTAGCCCTAGGGGGATTGTAGGTGAGCAGTTCTTC. Translating gives CSASPRGIVGEQFF.

This clonotype was counted at least ten times. CDR3 sequence (DNA): TGCGCCAGCAGCCAACAAGAACAGGGACCCTACGAGCAGTACTTC. It codes for CASSQQEQGPYEQYF. The chain couples TRBV4-1 to TRBJ2-7; D possibly corresponds to TRBD1 (6 bases). There are 15 residues in the CDR3. Germline lookup yields CDR1 MGHRA and CDR2 YSYEKL. The ends were cut back, 2 bases at V and 2 bases at J, with 13 bases in the middle.

This clonotype was counted ten times or more. The CDR3 DNA follows: TGTGCCAGCAGTTCCCCCGGACAGCTTCCCTATGGCTACACCTTC. Its protein is CASSSPGQLPYGYTF. This chain joins TRBV28 and TRBJ1-2; tentatively, D is TRBD1 (6 bases). The germline CDR1 and CDR2 sequences are MDHEN and SYDVKM. Trimming took 4 bases from V and 4 from J, leaving 16 bases between them. CDR3 length equals 15 residues.

This clonotype occurred many times. The chain uses TRBV12-3 or TRBV12-4 and TRBJ1-2; no firm D call. CDR3 length: 12 residues. The germline V and J ends were trimmed by 11 bases and 4 bases, with 14 bases remaining between them. CDR3: CAAGTSFYGYTF. In DNA form, the CDR3 reads TGTGCCGCCGGCACATCTTTCTATGGCTACACCTTC.

This clonotype has just a few counts. The gene calls are TRBV7-9 and TRBJ2-2, with 7 bases aligning to TRBD1. This CDR3 contains 18 residues. From germline, CDR1 is SEHNR and CDR2 FQNEAQ (reference sequence). V trimming: 4 bases; J trimming: 3 bases; junction bases outside the gene matches: 14. CDR3 DNA: TGTGCCAGCAGCTCCCCGACAGGGCGGTTTCCCGACACCGGGGAGCTGTTTTTT. Residues: CASSSPTGRFPDTGELFF.

Comment on this clonotype: Just one base apart from a much larger clone, this may be a read error. The gene calls are TRBV6-2 or TRBV6-3 and TRBJ2-7, with D possibly being TRBD1 or TRBD2 (5 bases each). Germline CDR1 and CDR2: MNHEY and SVGEGT. This CDR3 is 14 amino acids long. Trimming pared 5 bases from V and 0 bases from J, leaving 11 bases between. This CDR3 reads CASSQQEASYEQYF. CDR3 DNA: TGTGCCAGCAGTCAACAGGAGGCCTCCTACGAGCAGTACTTC.

This clonotype was picked up many times. This chain links TRBV28 with TRBJ2-3; TRBD2 might be the D (6 bases). The germline V gene has CDR1 MDHEN and CDR2 SYDVKM. Between the trimmed V and J ends, which lost 10 bases and 2 bases, there was a span of 19 bases. This CDR3 contains 15 residues. The CDR3 sequence is CATAYPSDDTDTQYF. CDR3 coding DNA: TGTGCCACCGCATATCCTAGCGACGACACAGATACGCAGTATTTT.

This clonotype was detected only once. V usage is TRBV7-2 and J usage is TRBJ1-4; D not resolved. Germline values: CDR1 SGHTA, CDR2 FQGNSA. V was pared by 1 base and J by 5 bases, with 8 bases between. The CDR3 extends over 14 amino acids. DNA for the CDR3: TGTGCCAGCAGCTTAGTGACGGGAAATGAAAAACTGTTTTTT. This gives the protein CASSLVTGNEKLFF.

V and J are TRBV7-2 and TRBJ1-4, with a possible D match to TRBD1 (6 bases). Germline-derived CDR1 and CDR2 are SGHTA and FQGNSA. This CDR3 contains 15 residues. V was trimmed by 5 bases and J by 4 bases, leaving 14 bases between them. The CDR3 loop is CASSQQGFGNEKLFF. The CDR3 coding sequence is TGTGCCAGCAGCCAACAGGGATTCGGTAATGAAAAACTGTTTTTT.

The chain joins TRBV11-2 to TRBJ2-3; 14 nucleotides align to TRBD2. Looked up from germline, CDR1 is SGHAT and CDR2 is FQNNGV. The V segment lost 3 bases and the J segment 6 bases; nucleotides outside the gene matches: 2. CDR3 length: 15 amino acids. CDR3 nucleotide sequence: TGTGCCAGCAGCTTGGGACTAGCGGGGGTGGATACGCAGTATTTT. Its translation: CASSLGLAGVDTQYF. The whole variable domain, filled in from reference TRBV11-2 and TRBJ2-3, reads EAGVAQSPRYKIIEKRQSVAFWCNPISGHATLYWYQQILGQGPKLLIQFQNNGVVDDSQLPKDRFSAERLKGVDSTLKIQPAKLEDSAVYLCASSLGLAGVDTQYFGPGTRLTVL.